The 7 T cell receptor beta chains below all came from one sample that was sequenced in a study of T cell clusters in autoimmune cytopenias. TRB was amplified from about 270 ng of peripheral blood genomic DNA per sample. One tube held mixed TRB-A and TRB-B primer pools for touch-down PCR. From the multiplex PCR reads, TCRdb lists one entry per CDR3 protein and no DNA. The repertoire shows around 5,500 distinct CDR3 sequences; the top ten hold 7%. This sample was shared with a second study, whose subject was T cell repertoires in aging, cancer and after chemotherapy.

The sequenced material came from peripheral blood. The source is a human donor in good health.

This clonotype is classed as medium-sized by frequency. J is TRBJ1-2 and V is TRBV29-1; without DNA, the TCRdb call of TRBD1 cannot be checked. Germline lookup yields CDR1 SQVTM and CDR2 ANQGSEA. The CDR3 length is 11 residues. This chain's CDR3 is CSLSQDYGYTF.

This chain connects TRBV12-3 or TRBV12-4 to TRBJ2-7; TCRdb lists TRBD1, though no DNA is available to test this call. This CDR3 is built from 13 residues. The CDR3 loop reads CASRVAGRGEQYF.

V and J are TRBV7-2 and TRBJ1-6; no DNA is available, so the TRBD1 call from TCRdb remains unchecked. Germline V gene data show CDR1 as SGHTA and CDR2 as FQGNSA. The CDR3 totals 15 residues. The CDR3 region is CASSLWDNYNSPLHF.

The CDR3 sequence is CAISEGDRVPPYEQYF. The chain is built from TRBV6-1 and TRBJ2-7; the D call from TCRdb, TRBD1, cannot be confirmed without DNA. The CDR3 consists of 16 residues. From germline, CDR1 is MNHNS and CDR2 SASEGT.

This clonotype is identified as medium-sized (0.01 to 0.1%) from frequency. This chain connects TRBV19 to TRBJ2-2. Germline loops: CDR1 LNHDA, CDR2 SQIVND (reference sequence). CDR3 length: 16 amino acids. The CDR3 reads CASSIRRRANTGELFF.

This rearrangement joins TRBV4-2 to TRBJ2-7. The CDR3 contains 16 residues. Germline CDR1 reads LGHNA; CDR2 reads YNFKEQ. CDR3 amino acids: CASSQVRTGNSYEQYF.

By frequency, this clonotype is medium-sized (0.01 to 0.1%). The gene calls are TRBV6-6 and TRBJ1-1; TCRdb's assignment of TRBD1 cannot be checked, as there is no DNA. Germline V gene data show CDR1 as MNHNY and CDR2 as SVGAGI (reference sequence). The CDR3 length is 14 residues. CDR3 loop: CASSYRGRGTEAFF.